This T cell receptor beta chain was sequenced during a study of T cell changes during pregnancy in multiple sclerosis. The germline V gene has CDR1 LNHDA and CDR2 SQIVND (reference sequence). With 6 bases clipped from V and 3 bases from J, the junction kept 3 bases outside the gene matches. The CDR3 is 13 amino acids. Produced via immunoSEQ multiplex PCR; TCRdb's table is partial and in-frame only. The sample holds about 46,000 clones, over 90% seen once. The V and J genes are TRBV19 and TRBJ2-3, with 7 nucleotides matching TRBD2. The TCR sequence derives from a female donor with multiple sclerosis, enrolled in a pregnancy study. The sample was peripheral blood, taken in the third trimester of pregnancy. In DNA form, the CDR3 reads TGTGCCAGTAGCAGGGACTATACAGATACGCAGTATTTT. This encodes CASSRDYTDTQYF.